This is a list of T cell receptor beta chains from one sample in a study of cytomegalovirus exposure and HLA in healthy donors. Produced via immunoSEQ multiplex PCR; TCRdb's table is partial and in-frame only. The sample lists 200,000 or so clones; 82% were seen once. Material: PBMCs. All receptors come from a woman aged 40 to 49 in good health and CMV-seronegative. CDR3s include the opening cysteine and the closing phenylalanine or tryptophan. D genes are given only for firm matches. Size is stated for part of the rows, as once, few or many counts, or as a class when the clone is expanded.

cdr3_length: 14; j_call: TRBJ1-1; v_call: TRBV27; d_call: TRBD1; clone_size: -; cdr3_aa: CASRVTGSESEAFF; cdr3_nt: TGTGCCAGCAGAGTGACAGGGAGTGAGTCTGAAGCTTTCTTT
cdr3_length: 19; j_call: TRBJ2-7; v_call: TRBV6-1; d_call: TRBD2; clone_size: -; cdr3_aa: CASSDRTTGLAQTSYEQYF; cdr3_nt: TGTGCCAGCAGTGATCGCACTACTGGACTAGCGCAAACCTCCTACGAGCAGTACTTC
cdr3_length: 14; j_call: TRBJ2-7; v_call: TRBV4-2; d_call: -; clone_size: -; cdr3_aa: CASSQVEASYEQYF; cdr3_nt: TGTGCCAGCAGCCAAGTCGAGGCCTCCTACGAGCAGTACTTC
cdr3_length: 14; j_call: TRBJ1-2; v_call: TRBV5-1; d_call: TRBD1; clone_size: -; cdr3_aa: CASSPGQGGYGYTF; cdr3_nt: TGCGCCAGCAGCCCGGGACAGGGAGGCTATGGCTACACCTTC
cdr3_length: 14; j_call: TRBJ2-7; v_call: TRBV28; d_call: -; clone_size: -; cdr3_aa: CATGSGSLLHEQYF; cdr3_nt: TGTGCCACTGGGTCGGGGAGCCTACTCCACGAGCAGTACTTC
cdr3_length: 13; j_call: TRBJ1-2; v_call: TRBV19; d_call: -; clone_size: -; cdr3_aa: CASRNSGVGGYTF; cdr3_nt: TGTGCCAGTAGAAACTCAGGGGTAGGGGGCTACACCTTC
cdr3_length: 15; j_call: TRBJ2-3; v_call: TRBV19; d_call: TRBD2; clone_size: once; cdr3_aa: CASSMTSGGTDTQYF; cdr3_nt: TGTGCCAGTAGTATGACTAGCGGGGGCACAGATACGCAGTATTTT
cdr3_length: 13; j_call: TRBJ2-1; v_call: TRBV19; d_call: -; clone_size: -; cdr3_aa: CASSATVYNEQFF; cdr3_nt: TGTGCCAGTAGTGCCACAGTCTACAATGAGCAGTTCTTC
cdr3_length: 16; j_call: TRBJ2-1; v_call: TRBV5-1; d_call: TRBD2; clone_size: -; cdr3_aa: CASSLGGASGGNEQFF; cdr3_nt: TGCGCCAGCAGCTTGGGCGGTGCTAGCGGGGGCAATGAGCAGTTCTTC
cdr3_length: 15; j_call: TRBJ2-5; v_call: TRBV5-4; d_call: TRBD2; clone_size: once; cdr3_aa: CASSLAGGPQETQYF; cdr3_nt: TGTGCCAGCAGCTTAGCGGGAGGGCCCCAAGAGACCCAGTACTTC
cdr3_length: 15; j_call: TRBJ1-5; v_call: TRBV7-2; d_call: -; clone_size: once; cdr3_aa: CASSRQGGSNQPQHF; cdr3_nt: TGTGCCAGCAGCCGTCAGGGAGGCAGCAATCAGCCCCAGCATTTT
cdr3_length: 14; j_call: TRBJ2-3; v_call: TRBV4-1; d_call: -; clone_size: -; cdr3_aa: CASSQESPGEAQYF; cdr3_nt: TGCGCCAGCAGCCAAGAGAGTCCGGGAGAAGCGCAGTATTTT
cdr3_length: 18; j_call: TRBJ1-4; v_call: TRBV11-2; d_call: -; clone_size: -; cdr3_aa: CASSLDLPGDATNEKLFF; cdr3_nt: TGTGCCAGCAGCTTAGATCTGCCAGGGGACGCAACTAATGAAAAACTGTTTTTT
cdr3_length: 14; j_call: TRBJ1-1; v_call: TRBV7-6; d_call: -; clone_size: -; cdr3_aa: CASSLARINTEAFF; cdr3_nt: TGTGCCAGCAGCTTAGCTAGAATAAACACTGAAGCTTTCTTT
cdr3_length: 13; j_call: TRBJ2-3; v_call: TRBV18; d_call: TRBD2; clone_size: -; cdr3_aa: CASSPLAGDTQYF; cdr3_nt: TGTGCCAGCTCACCCTTAGCGGGAGATACGCAGTATTTT
cdr3_length: 15; j_call: TRBJ2-3; v_call: TRBV5-1; d_call: -; clone_size: -; cdr3_aa: CASSLTGIGTDTQYF; cdr3_nt: TGCGCCAGCAGCTTGACAGGAATTGGCACAGATACGCAGTATTTT
cdr3_length: 14; j_call: TRBJ2-7; v_call: TRBV30; d_call: -; clone_size: -; cdr3_aa: CAWAIPGLSYEQYF; cdr3_nt: TGTGCCTGGGCCATACCAGGGTTATCTTACGAGCAGTACTTC
cdr3_length: 16; j_call: TRBJ2-3; v_call: TRBV11-2; d_call: -; clone_size: few; cdr3_aa: CASSLELGIGADTQYF; cdr3_nt: TGTGCCAGCAGCTTAGAACTGGGCATCGGGGCAGATACGCAGTATTTT
cdr3_length: 16; j_call: TRBJ2-1; v_call: TRBV5-1; d_call: TRBD2; clone_size: -; cdr3_aa: CASSPFVGGGYNEQFF; cdr3_nt: TGCGCCAGCAGCCCGTTCGTGGGGGGGGGCTACAATGAGCAGTTCTTC
cdr3_length: 11; j_call: TRBJ2-1; v_call: TRBV27; d_call: -; clone_size: -; cdr3_aa: CASRSDSEQFF; cdr3_nt: TGTGCCAGCAGGTCTGACTCCGAGCAGTTCTTC
cdr3_length: 12; j_call: TRBJ2-1; v_call: TRBV6-6; d_call: -; clone_size: -; cdr3_aa: CASSPVANEQFF; cdr3_nt: TGTGCCAGCAGTCCAGTAGCAAATGAGCAGTTCTTC
cdr3_length: 17; j_call: TRBJ2-7; v_call: TRBV5-1; d_call: TRBD2; clone_size: -; cdr3_aa: CASSPGTSGRHTYEQYF; cdr3_nt: TGCGCCAGCAGCCCCGGGACTAGCGGGAGGCATACCTACGAGCAGTACTTC
cdr3_length: 14; j_call: TRBJ2-1; v_call: TRBV21-1; d_call: -; clone_size: -; cdr3_aa: CARDRKAVYNEQFF; cdr3_nt: TGTGCCAGGGATAGAAAGGCGGTCTACAATGAGCAGTTCTTC
cdr3_length: 16; j_call: TRBJ2-1; v_call: TRBV4-2; d_call: TRBD2; clone_size: -; cdr3_aa: CASSQVAGENYNEQFF; cdr3_nt: TGTGCCAGCAGCCAAGTGGCGGGAGAGAACTACAATGAGCAGTTCTTC
cdr3_length: 14; j_call: TRBJ1-1; v_call: TRBV10-3; d_call: TRBD1; clone_size: -; cdr3_aa: CAISDGQGMTEAFF; cdr3_nt: TGTGCCATCAGTGATGGACAGGGGATGACTGAAGCTTTCTTT
cdr3_length: 19; j_call: TRBJ2-7; v_call: TRBV15; d_call: TRBD2; clone_size: once; cdr3_aa: CATSRVPGGLAGVRNEQYF; cdr3_nt: TGTGCCACCAGCAGAGTACCCGGCGGGCTAGCGGGAGTGAGGAACGAGCAGTACTTC
cdr3_length: 15; j_call: TRBJ2-2; v_call: TRBV6-1; d_call: -; clone_size: -; cdr3_aa: CASSRTAANTGELFF; cdr3_nt: TGTGCCAGCAGTCGGACTGCCGCGAACACCGGGGAGCTGTTTTTT
cdr3_length: 16; j_call: TRBJ2-7; v_call: TRBV19; d_call: TRBD2; clone_size: once; cdr3_aa: CASSIGTSGTFYEQYF; cdr3_nt: TGTGCCAGTAGTATAGGGACTAGCGGGACTTTCTACGAGCAGTACTTC
cdr3_length: 15; j_call: TRBJ2-4; v_call: TRBV5-4; d_call: -; clone_size: -; cdr3_aa: CASSSARGSQNIQYF; cdr3_nt: TGTGCCAGCAGCTCCGCCCGGGGGTCTCAGAACATTCAGTACTTC
cdr3_length: 15; j_call: TRBJ2-7; v_call: TRBV4-1; d_call: TRBD2; clone_size: -; cdr3_aa: CASSLGLAGGIEQYF; cdr3_nt: TGCGCCAGCAGCCTCGGACTAGCGGGAGGCATCGAGCAGTACTTC
cdr3_length: 13; j_call: TRBJ2-3; v_call: TRBV6-1; d_call: -; clone_size: -; cdr3_aa: CASRLAATDTQYF; cdr3_nt: TGTGCCAGCAGACTAGCCGCCACAGATACGCAGTATTTT
cdr3_length: 16; j_call: TRBJ2-1; v_call: TRBV18; d_call: TRBD1; clone_size: -; cdr3_aa: CASSPIGTESYNEQFF; cdr3_nt: TGTGCCAGCTCACCGATTGGGACAGAGTCCTACAATGAGCAGTTCTTC
cdr3_length: 14; j_call: TRBJ2-7; v_call: TRBV27; d_call: -; clone_size: few; cdr3_aa: CASSKGGTPYEQYF; cdr3_nt: TGTGCCAGCAGTAAAGGGGGTACTCCCTACGAGCAGTACTTC
cdr3_length: 13; j_call: TRBJ1-2; v_call: TRBV19; d_call: -; clone_size: -; cdr3_aa: CASSTTYRVGYTF; cdr3_nt: TGTGCCAGTAGTACGACCTACAGGGTTGGCTACACCTTC
cdr3_length: 13; j_call: TRBJ2-7; v_call: TRBV30; d_call: TRBD1; clone_size: -; cdr3_aa: CAGIGTGEYEQYF; cdr3_nt: TGTGCCGGGATCGGGACAGGGGAATACGAGCAGTACTTC
cdr3_length: 13; j_call: TRBJ1-3; v_call: TRBV18; d_call: -; clone_size: -; cdr3_aa: CASSPYTGNTIYF; cdr3_nt: TGTGCCAGCTCACCTTACACTGGAAACACCATATATTTT
cdr3_length: 14; j_call: TRBJ2-1; v_call: TRBV5-1; d_call: -; clone_size: -; cdr3_aa: CASSVQESYNGQFF; cdr3_nt: TGCGCCAGCAGTGTACAGGAGTCCTACAATGGGCAGTTCTTC
cdr3_length: 14; j_call: TRBJ2-5; v_call: TRBV5-1; d_call: -; clone_size: -; cdr3_aa: CASSGGQNQETQYF; cdr3_nt: TGCGCCAGCAGCGGGGGACAAAACCAAGAGACCCAGTACTTC
cdr3_length: 13; j_call: TRBJ1-1; v_call: TRBV19; d_call: TRBD1; clone_size: -; cdr3_aa: CASSTGGGTEAFF; cdr3_nt: TGTGCCAGTAGTACAGGGGGTGGCACTGAAGCTTTCTTT
cdr3_length: 14; j_call: TRBJ2-7; v_call: TRBV11-2; d_call: TRBD2; clone_size: -; cdr3_aa: CASNQNGGVVEQYF; cdr3_nt: TGTGCCAGCAACCAAAACGGGGGGGTGGTCGAGCAGTACTTC